This T cell receptor beta chain was sequenced during a study of blood T cells in healthy people across ages. Next came a second PCR, run for about 7 to 12 cycles, which used a sample-barcoded 5' primer along with a J-beta primer mix. TCRdb independently ran MiXCR on the 5' RACE reads; one entry per CDR3 protein. Here the sample spans fewer than 1,000,000 distinct CDR3 sequences, 40% to 50% being singletons. This clonotype has a handful of counts. Trimming removed 0 bases from V and 1 base from J; junction bases left unmatched: 6. Germline CDR1 reads DFQATT; CDR2 reads SNEGSKA (reference sequence). This CDR3 spans 17 amino acids.

The TCR comes from a man in his 60s in good health. The V and J genes are TRBV20-1 and TRBJ2-5; 12 positions agree with TRBD2. The sequencing input was blood. CDR3 sequence: CSARDRLAGGLQETQYF. The CDR3 DNA reads TGCAGTGCTAGAGATCGGCTAGCGGGGGGGCTCCAAGAGACCCAGTACTTC.